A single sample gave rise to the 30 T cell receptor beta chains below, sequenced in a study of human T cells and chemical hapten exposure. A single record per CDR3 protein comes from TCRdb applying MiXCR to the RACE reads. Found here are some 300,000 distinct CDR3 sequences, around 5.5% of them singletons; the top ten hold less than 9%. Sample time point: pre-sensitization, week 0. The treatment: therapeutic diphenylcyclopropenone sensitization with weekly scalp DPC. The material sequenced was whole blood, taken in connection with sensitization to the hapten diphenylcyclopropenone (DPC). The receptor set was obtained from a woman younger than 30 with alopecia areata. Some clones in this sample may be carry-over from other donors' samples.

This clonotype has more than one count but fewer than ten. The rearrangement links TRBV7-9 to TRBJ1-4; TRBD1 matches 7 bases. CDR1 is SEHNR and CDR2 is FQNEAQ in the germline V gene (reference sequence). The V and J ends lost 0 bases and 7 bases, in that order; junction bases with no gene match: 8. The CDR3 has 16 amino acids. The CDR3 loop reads CASSLAVTGQSEKLFF. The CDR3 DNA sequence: TGTGCCAGCAGCTTAGCGGTGACAGGGCAAAGTGAAAAACTGTTTTTT.

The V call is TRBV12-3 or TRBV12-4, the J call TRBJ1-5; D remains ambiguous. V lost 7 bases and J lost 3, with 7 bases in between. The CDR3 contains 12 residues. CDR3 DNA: TGTGCCAGCACCTTGTCCAATCAGCCCCAGCATTTT. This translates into CASTLSNQPQHF.

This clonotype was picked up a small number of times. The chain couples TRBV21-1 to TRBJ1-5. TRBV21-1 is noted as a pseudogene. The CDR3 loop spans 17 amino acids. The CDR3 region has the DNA TGTGCCAGCAGATCGCCAAGGAGGACGTATAGCAATCAGCCCCAGCATTTT. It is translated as CASRSPRRTYSNQPQHF.

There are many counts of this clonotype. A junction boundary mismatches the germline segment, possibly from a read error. CDR3 amino acids: CASSLTGGYEQYF. The DNA of the CDR3 is TGTGCCAGCAGCCTAACAGGGGGCTACGAGCAGTACTTC. The gene calls are TRBV5-1 and TRBJ2-7, with 8 nucleotides matching TRBD1. Germline CDR1 and CDR2: SGHRS and YFSETQ. The CDR3 covers 13 residues.

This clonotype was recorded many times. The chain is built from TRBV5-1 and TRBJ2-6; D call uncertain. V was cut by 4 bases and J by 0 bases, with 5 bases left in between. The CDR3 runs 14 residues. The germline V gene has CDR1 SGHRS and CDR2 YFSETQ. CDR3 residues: CASSGDSGANVLTF. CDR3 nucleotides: TGCGCCAGCAGCGGGGACTCTGGGGCCAACGTCCTGACTTTC.

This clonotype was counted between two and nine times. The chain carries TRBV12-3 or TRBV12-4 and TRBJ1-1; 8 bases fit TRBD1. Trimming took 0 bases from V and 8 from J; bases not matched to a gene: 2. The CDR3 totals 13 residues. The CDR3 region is CASSLAAGGEAFF. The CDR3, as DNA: TGTGCCAGCAGTTTAGCGGCAGGGGGCGAAGCTTTCTTT.

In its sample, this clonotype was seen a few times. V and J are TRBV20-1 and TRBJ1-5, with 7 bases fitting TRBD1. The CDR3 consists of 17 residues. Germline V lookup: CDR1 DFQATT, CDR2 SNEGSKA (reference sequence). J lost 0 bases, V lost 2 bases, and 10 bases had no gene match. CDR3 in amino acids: CSARQPGQQYSNQPQHF. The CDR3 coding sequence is TGCAGTGCTAGACAGCCGGGACAGCAGTATAGCAATCAGCCCCAGCATTTT.

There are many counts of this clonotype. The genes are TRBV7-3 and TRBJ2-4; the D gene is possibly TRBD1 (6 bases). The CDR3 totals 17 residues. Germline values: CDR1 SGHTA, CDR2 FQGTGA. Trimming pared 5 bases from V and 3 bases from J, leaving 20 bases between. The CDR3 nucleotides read TGTGCCAGCAGCCCTGGGGGCAGACTCGTCGGCAAAAACATTCAGTACTTC. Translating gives CASSPGGRLVGKNIQYF.

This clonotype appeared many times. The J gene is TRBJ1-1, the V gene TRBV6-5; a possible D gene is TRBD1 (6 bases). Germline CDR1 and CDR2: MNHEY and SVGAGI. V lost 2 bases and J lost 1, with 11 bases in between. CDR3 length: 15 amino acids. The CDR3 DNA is TGTGCCAGCAGTTACAGCTGGACAGCGAACACTGAAGCTTTCTTT. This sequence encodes CASSYSWTANTEAFF.

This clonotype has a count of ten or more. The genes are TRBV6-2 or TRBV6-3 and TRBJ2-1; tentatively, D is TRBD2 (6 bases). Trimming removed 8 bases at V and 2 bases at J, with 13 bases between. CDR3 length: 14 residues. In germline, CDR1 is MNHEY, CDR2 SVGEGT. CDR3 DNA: TGTGCCAGCGGAGACGGGGGAACCTACAATGAGCAGTTCTTC. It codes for CASGDGGTYNEQFF.

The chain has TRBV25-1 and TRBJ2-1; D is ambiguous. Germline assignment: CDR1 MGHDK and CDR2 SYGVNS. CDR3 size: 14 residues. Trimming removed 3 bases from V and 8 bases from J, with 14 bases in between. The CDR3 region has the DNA TGTGCCAGCAGTGAGGCCGGAGAGAGCCATGAGCAGTTCTTC. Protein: CASSEAGESHEQFF. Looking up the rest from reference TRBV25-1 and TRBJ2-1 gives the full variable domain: EADIYQTPRYLVIGTGKKITLECSQTMGHDKMYWYQQDPGMELHLIHYSYGVNSTEKGDLSSESTVSRIRTEHFPLTLESARPSHTSQYLCASSEAGESHEQFFGPGTRLTVL.

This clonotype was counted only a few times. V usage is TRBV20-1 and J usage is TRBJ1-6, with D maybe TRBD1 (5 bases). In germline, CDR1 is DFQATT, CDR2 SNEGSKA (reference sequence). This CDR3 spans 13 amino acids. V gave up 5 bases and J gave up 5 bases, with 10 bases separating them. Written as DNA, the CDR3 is TGCAGTGCTCGGACACCCAATAATTCACCCCTCCACTTT. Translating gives CSARTPNNSPLHF.

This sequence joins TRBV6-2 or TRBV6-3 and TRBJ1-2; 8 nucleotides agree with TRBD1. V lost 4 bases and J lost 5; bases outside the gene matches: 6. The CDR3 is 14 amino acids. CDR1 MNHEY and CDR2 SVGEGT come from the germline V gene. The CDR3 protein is CASSSETGAYGYTF. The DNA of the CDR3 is TGTGCCAGCAGTTCCGAGACAGGGGCTTATGGCTACACCTTC.

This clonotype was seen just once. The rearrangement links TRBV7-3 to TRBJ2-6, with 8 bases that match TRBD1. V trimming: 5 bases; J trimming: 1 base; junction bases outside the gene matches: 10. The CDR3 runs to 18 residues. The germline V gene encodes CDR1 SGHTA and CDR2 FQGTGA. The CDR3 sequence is CASSHSGTGVSGANVLTF. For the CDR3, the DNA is TGTGCCAGCAGCCATTCCGGGACAGGAGTTTCTGGGGCCAACGTCCTGACTTTC. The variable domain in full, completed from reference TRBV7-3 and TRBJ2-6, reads GAGVSQTPSNKVTEKGKYVELRCDPISGHTALYWYRQSLGQGPEFLIYFQGTGAADDSGLPNDRFFAVRPEGSVSTLKIQRTERGDSAVYLCASSHSGTGVSGANVLTFGAGSRLTVL.

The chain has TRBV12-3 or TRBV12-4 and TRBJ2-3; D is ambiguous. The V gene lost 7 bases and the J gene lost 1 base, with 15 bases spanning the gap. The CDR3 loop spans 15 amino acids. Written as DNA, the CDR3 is TGTGCCAGCACTTGGACGCCGGTCGGCACAGATACGCAGTATTTT. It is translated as CASTWTPVGTDTQYF.

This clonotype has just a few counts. The CDR3 here is CASSQGLAGGPIQETQYF. CDR3 in DNA: TGCGCCAGCAGCCAAGGACTAGCGGGGGGCCCCATACAAGAGACCCAGTACTTC. The chain couples TRBV4-3 to TRBJ2-5, with 13 bases aligning to TRBD2. The CDR3 totals 18 residues. Germline V gene data show CDR1 as LGHNA and CDR2 as YSLEER. With V trimmed by 1 base and J by 2 bases, 7 bases remained unmatched.

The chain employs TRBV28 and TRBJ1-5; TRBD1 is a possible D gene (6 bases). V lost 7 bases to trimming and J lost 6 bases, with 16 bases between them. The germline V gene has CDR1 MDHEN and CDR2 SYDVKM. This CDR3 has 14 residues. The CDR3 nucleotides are TGTGCCAGCAATATACCGGGACAAGGTCAGCCCCAGCATTTT. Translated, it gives CASNIPGQGQPQHF.

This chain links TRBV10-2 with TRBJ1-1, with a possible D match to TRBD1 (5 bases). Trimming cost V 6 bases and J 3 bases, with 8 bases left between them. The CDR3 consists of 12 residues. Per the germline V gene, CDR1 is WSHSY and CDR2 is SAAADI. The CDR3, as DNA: TGCGCCAGCAGACAGGTTTACACTGAAGCTTTCTTT. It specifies CASRQVYTEAFF.

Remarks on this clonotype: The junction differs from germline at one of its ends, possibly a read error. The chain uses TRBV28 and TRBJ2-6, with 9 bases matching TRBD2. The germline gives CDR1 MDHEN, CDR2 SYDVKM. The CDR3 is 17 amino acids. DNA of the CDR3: TGTGCCAGCACTTTAGCGGGGGCTCTCTCTGGGGCCAACGTCCTGACTTTC. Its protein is CASTLAGALSGANVLTF.

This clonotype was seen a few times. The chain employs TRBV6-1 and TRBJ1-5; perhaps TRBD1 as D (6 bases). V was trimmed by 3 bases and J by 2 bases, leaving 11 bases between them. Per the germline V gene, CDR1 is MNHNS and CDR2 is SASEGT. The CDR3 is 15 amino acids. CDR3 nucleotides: TGTGCCAGCAGTGATATTAGGGGGGGCAATCAGCCCCAGCATTTT. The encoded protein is CASSDIRGGNQPQHF.

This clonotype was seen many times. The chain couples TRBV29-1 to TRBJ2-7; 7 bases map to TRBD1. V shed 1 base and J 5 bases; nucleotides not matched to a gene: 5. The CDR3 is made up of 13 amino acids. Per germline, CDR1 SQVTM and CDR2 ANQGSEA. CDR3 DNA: TGCAGCGTTGAAGGACAGGGATCTGACGAGCAGTACTTC. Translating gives CSVEGQGSDEQYF.

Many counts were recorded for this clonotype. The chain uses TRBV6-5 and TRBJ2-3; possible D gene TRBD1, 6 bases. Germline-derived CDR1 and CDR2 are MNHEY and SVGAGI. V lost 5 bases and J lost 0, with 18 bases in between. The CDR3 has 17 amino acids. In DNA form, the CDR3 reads TGTGCCAGCAGTCGGACAGACCCCCGGACTAGCACAGATACGCAGTATTTT. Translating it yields CASSRTDPRTSTDTQYF.

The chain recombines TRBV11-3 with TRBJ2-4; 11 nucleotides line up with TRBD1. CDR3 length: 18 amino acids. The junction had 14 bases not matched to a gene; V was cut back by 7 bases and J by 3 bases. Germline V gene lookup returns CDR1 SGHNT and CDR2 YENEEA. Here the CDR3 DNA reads TGTGCCAGCAATTCTCGGGACAGGGGGAAGAATGGCAAAAACATTCAGTACTTC. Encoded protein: CASNSRDRGKNGKNIQYF.

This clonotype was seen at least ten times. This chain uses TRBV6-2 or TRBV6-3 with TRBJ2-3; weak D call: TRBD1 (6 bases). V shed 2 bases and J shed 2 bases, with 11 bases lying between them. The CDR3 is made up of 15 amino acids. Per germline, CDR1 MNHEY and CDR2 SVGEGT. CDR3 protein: CASSYNRDDTDTQYF. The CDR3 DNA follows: TGTGCCAGCAGTTACAACAGGGACGACACAGATACGCAGTATTTT.

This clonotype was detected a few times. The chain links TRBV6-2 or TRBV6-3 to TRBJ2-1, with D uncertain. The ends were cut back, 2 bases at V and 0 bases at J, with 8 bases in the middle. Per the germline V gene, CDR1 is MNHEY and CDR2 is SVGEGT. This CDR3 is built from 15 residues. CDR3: CASSYDASSYNEQFF. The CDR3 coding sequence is TGTGCCAGCAGTTACGATGCTAGCTCCTACAATGAGCAGTTCTTC.

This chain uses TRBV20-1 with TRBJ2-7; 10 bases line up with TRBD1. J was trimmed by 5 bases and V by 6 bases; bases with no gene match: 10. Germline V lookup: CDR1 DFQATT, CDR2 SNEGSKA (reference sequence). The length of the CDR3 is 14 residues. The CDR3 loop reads CSAIGETGGHEQYF. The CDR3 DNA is TGCAGTGCGATTGGGGAGACAGGGGGCCACGAGCAGTACTTC.

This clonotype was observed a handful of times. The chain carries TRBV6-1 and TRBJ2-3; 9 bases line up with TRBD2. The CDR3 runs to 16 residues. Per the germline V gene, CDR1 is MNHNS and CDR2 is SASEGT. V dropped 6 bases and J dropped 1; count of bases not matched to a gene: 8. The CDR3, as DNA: TGTGCCAGCAGACCGGGACTAGCCCCGCGCACAGATACGCAGTATTTT. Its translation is CASRPGLAPRTDTQYF.

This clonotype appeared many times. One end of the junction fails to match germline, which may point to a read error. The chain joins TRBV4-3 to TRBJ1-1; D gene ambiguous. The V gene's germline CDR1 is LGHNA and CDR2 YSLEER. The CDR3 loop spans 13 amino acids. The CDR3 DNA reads TGTGCCAGCAGCCAAGTTATGAACACTGAAGCTTTCTTT. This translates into CASSQVMNTEAFF.

CDR3 loop: CASWEGRAYNEQFF. In nucleotides, the CDR3 is TGTGCCAGCTGGGAGGGGAGGGCCTACAATGAGCAGTTCTTC. The V call is TRBV27, the J call TRBJ2-1; the match to TRBD2 covers 7 bases. V shed 8 bases and J 2 bases; nucleotides not matched to a gene: 6. Germline CDR1 MNHEY, CDR2 SMNVEV (reference sequence). The CDR3 loop spans 14 amino acids.

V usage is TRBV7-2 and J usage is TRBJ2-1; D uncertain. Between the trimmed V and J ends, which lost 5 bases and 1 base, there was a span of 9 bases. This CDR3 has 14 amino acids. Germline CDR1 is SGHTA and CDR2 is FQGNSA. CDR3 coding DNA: TGTGCCAGCAGCCCACAAAAATCCTACAATGAGCAGTTCTTC. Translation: CASSPQKSYNEQFF.